The 22 T cell receptor beta chains below come from one sample, sequenced in a study of Graves' ophthalmopathy and Graves' hyperthyroidism. The TCR beta CDR3 regions underwent amplification from RNA transcripts. HTBI primers were used in a first-round RT-PCR, which preceded a second-round multiplex PCR. TCRdb processed the multiplex PCR reads anew with MiXCR; each CDR3 protein has one entry. The sample has about 740,000 distinct CDR3 sequences; 35% to 50% are singletons. The material sequenced was peripheral blood. The receptors stem from an adult man with Graves' ophthalmopathy.

With regard to this clonotype: A much more abundant neighbour one base away suggests this may be a read error. The chain has TRBV9 and TRBJ1-6, with 10 bases fitting TRBD1. V shed 7 bases, J shed 8 bases, and the junction held 12 bases outside the gene matches. The CDR3 sequence is 16 residues long. Per the germline V gene, CDR1 is SGDLS and CDR2 is YYNGEE. CDR3 DNA: TGTGCCAGCGGCGCAACCGGGACAGGGGCACATTCACCCCTCCACTTT. It is translated as CASGATGTGAHSPLHF. Full variable domain (missing parts from reference TRBV9 and TRBJ1-6): DSGVTQTPKHLITATGQRVTLRCSPRSGDLSVYWYQQSLDQGLQFLIQYYNGEERAKGNILERFSAQQFPDLHSELNLSSLELGDSALYFCASGATGTGAHSPLHFGNGTRLTVT.

The rearrangement joins TRBV6-5 to TRBJ1-2; 8 positions agree with TRBD1. Trimming took 2 bases from V and 8 from J; bases not matched to a gene: 7. The CDR3 covers 14 residues. The V gene's germline CDR1 is MNHEY and CDR2 SVGAGI. This CDR3 reads CASSYVTGVGGYTF. CDR3 nucleotides: TGTGCCAGCAGTTACGTGACAGGGGTTGGAGGCTACACCTTC.

CDR3 region: CSATRQGEQYF. CDR3 DNA: TGCAGTGCTACCCGACAGGGGGAACAGTACTTC. The chain employs TRBV20-1 and TRBJ2-7; 9 nucleotides line up with TRBD1. Germline assignment: CDR1 DFQATT and CDR2 SNEGSKA (reference sequence). CDR3 length: 11 residues. Trimming took 4 bases from V and 10 from J; bases not matched to a gene: 5.

In its sample, this clonotype was seen many times. The chain uses TRBV29-1 and TRBJ2-7; 7 bases line up with TRBD1. The trim removed 6 bases at V and 1 base at J, leaving 9 bases unmatched. The CDR3 is 14 residues long. CDR1 SQVTM and CDR2 ANQGSEA come from the germline V gene. The CDR3 protein is CSVDGTADSYEQYF. CDR3 nucleotide sequence: TGCAGCGTAGATGGGACAGCGGATTCCTACGAGCAGTACTTC.

This sequence joins TRBV9 and TRBJ2-7; 12 nucleotides line up with TRBD2. The germline gives CDR1 SGDLS, CDR2 YYNGEE. The CDR3 has 18 residues. Losses at the gene ends were 4 bases for V and 3 bases for J; bases not matched to a gene: 14. In DNA form, the CDR3 reads TGTGCCAGCAGCCTAATAGGGCTAGCGGGGGGGCGCGACTACGAGCAGTACTTC. Protein product: CASSLIGLAGGRDYEQYF.

V usage is TRBV9 and J usage is TRBJ2-5; 12 positions agree with TRBD2. This CDR3 contains 16 residues. After removal of 0 bases from V and 4 bases from J, the junction contained 4 bases not matched to a gene. Germline values: CDR1 SGDLS, CDR2 YYNGEE. The CDR3 here is CASSVGTSGTGETQYF. The DNA of the CDR3 is TGTGCCAGCAGCGTAGGGACTAGCGGGACCGGAGAGACCCAGTACTTC.

This clonotype was recorded at least ten times. The chain couples TRBV10-3 to TRBJ1-1; the D gene is possibly TRBD1 (5 bases). This CDR3 has 13 amino acids. Germline-derived CDR1 and CDR2 are ENHRY and SYGVKD. Trimming pared 6 bases from V and 0 bases from J, leaving 8 bases between. CDR3: CAIRTDMNTEAFF. The CDR3 nucleotides are TGTGCCATCAGGACAGATATGAACACTGAAGCTTTCTTT.

This chain uses TRBV25-1 with TRBJ2-1, with D unresolved. CDR1 is MGHDK, CDR2 SYGVNS, per germline. The length of the CDR3 is 12 residues. V was trimmed by 1 base and J by 9 bases, leaving 7 bases between them. The CDR3 DNA follows: TGTGCCAGCAGTGAATTGGGTCTTGAGCAGTTCTTC. It is translated as CASSELGLEQFF.

The chain couples TRBV20-1 to TRBJ2-6; D may be TRBD2 (5 bases). Trimming pared 5 bases from V and 3 bases from J, leaving 20 bases between. This CDR3 is 17 amino acids long. Germline values: CDR1 DFQATT, CDR2 SNEGSKA (reference sequence). The CDR3 nucleotides read TGCAGTGCTTCCAGTCTCCGGGGTTTAGGTGGGGCCAACGTCCTGACTTTC. Protein product: CSASSLRGLGGANVLTF.

In its sample, this clonotype was seen a few times. This chain connects TRBV15 to TRBJ1-2; D may be TRBD1 (5 bases). There are 13 residues in the CDR3. Per germline, CDR1 LNHNV and CDR2 YYDKDF (reference sequence). V was cut by 3 bases and J by 7 bases, with 12 bases left in between. CDR3: CATSRPGGGGYTF. The CDR3 nucleotides read TGTGCCACCAGCAGGCCTGGGGGGGGTGGCTACACCTTC.

Note on this clonotype: The junction shows a germline mismatch at one end, possibly a read error. The CDR3 DNA sequence: TGCAACGTTGGGCAGGGGGCGCAGTCTGGGCTGAGCACTGAAGCTTTCTTT. Protein product: CNVGQGAQSGLSTEAFF. The chain recombines TRBV29-1 with TRBJ1-1; TRBD1 aligns across 8 bases. The germline gives CDR1 SQVTM, CDR2 ANQGSEA. This CDR3 has 17 residues.

This sequence joins TRBV2 and TRBJ1-2, with 10 positions matching TRBD1. J was trimmed by 3 bases and V by 5 bases; bases with no gene match: 6. The CDR3 spans 15 residues. Germline V gene data show CDR1 as SNHLY and CDR2 as FYNNEI. The CDR3 DNA sequence: TGTGCCAGCAGTTCGGGACAGGGGTTTTACTATGGCTACACCTTC. Its translation: CASSSGQGFYYGYTF. Full variable domain (remainder filled in from reference TRBV2 and TRBJ1-2): EPEVTQTPSHQVTQMGQEVILRCVPISNHLYFYWYRQILGQKVEFLVSFYNNEISEKSEIFDDQFSVERPDGSNFTLKIRSTKLEDSAMYFCASSSGQGFYYGYTFGSGTRLTVV.

In its sample, this clonotype was seen many times. The gene calls are TRBV25-1 and TRBJ2-2, with no clear D. This CDR3 contains 12 residues. Trimming cost V 3 bases and J 7 bases, with 6 bases left between them. The V gene's germline CDR1 is MGHDK and CDR2 SYGVNS. The CDR3 region has the DNA TGTGCCAGCAGTGAGGGTATCGGGGAGCTGTTTTTT. Translated, it gives CASSEGIGELFF.

This clonotype came up once. The junction and the germline gene differ at one end; a read error may be behind it. The V gene is TRBV6-5, the J gene TRBJ2-5; 7 bases line up with TRBD1. Looked up from germline, CDR1 is MNHEY and CDR2 is SVGAGI. The CDR3 is 16 amino acids. In DNA form, the CDR3 reads TGTGCCAGCATTCGAAACGTACAGGGGATCCAAGAGGCCCAGTACTTC. This gives the protein CASIRNVQGIQEAQYF.

Note on this clonotype: Given a much more abundant clone one base away, this may be a read error. The rearrangement uses TRBV2 and TRBJ2-7; tentatively, D is TRBD2 (5 bases). The CDR3 loop spans 14 amino acids. Looked up from germline, CDR1 is SNHLY and CDR2 is FYNNEI. The CDR3 spells CASSESPRDDELYF. For the CDR3, the DNA is TGTGCCAGCAGCGAGAGTCCCCGGGATGACGAGCTGTACTTC. Filled out from reference TRBV2 and TRBJ2-7, the complete variable domain reads EPEVTQTPSHQVTQMGQEVILRCVPISNHLYFYWYRQILGQKVEFLVSFYNNEISEKSEIFDDQFSVERPDGSNFTLKIRSTKLEDSAMYFCASSESPRDDELYFGPGTRLTVT.

The CDR3 DNA reads as TGTGCCAGCAGTAAGTGGACAGGGTTGGATGAAGCTTTCTTT. Translating it yields CASSKWTGLDEAFF. V gene TRBV7-9 combines with J gene TRBJ1-1; 8 bases fit TRBD1. This CDR3 spans 14 amino acids. The junction had 10 bases not matched to a gene; V was cut back by 6 bases and J by 7 bases. Looked up from germline, CDR1 is SEHNR and CDR2 is FQNEAQ (reference sequence).

This clonotype was observed many times. CDR3 sequence: CAIGETPTYGYTF. CDR3 DNA: TGTGCCATCGGCGAGACACCAACCTATGGCTACACCTTC. The chain combines TRBV10-3 with TRBJ1-2; unclear D gene. The V and J ends lost 8 bases and 4 bases respectively, with 14 bases between them. The CDR3 runs to 13 residues. Germline V CDR1 and CDR2: ENHRY, SYGVKD.

This clonotype was found many times. The rearrangement links TRBV7-2 to TRBJ2-5; D is unclear. Trimming left V 4 bases short and J 5 bases short, with 8 bases between. The CDR3 sequence is 12 residues long. The germline V gene has CDR1 SGHTA and CDR2 FQGNSA. CDR3 loop: CASSSSWETQYF. The DNA of the CDR3 is TGTGCCAGCAGCTCGAGTTGGGAGACCCAGTACTTC.

In regard to this clonotype: A much larger clone lies a single base off, so this may be a read error. This chain joins TRBV14 and TRBJ1-6; D gene uncertain. CDR1 and CDR2 (germline): SGHDN, FVKESK. CDR3 length: 15 amino acids. This CDR3 reads CANSPSWGTNSPLHF. CDR3 DNA sequence: TGTGCCAACAGCCCAAGCTGGGGAACTAATTCACCCCTCCACTTT. The variable domain in full, with the rest retrieved from reference TRBV14 and TRBJ1-6, is EAGVTQFPSHSVIEKGQTVTLRCDPISGHDNLYWYRRVMGKEIKFLLHFVKESKQDESGMPNNRFLAERTGGTYSTLKVQPAELEDSGVYFCANSPSWGTNSPLHFGNGTRLTVT.

This clonotype was counted only a few times. This sequence joins TRBV10-3 and TRBJ2-5; D gene ambiguous. Trimming cost V 6 bases and J 3 bases, with 11 bases left between them. Germline CDR1 is ENHRY and CDR2 is SYGVKD. The CDR3 runs to 13 residues. The CDR3 sequence: CAIRDDFKETQYF. The CDR3 DNA is TGTGCCATCAGGGACGACTTTAAAGAGACCCAGTACTTC.

This clonotype came up many times. CDR3 sequence reads: CATLPPDRGMNTEAFF. CDR3 coding DNA: TGTGCCACCCTGCCCCCGGACAGGGGGATGAACACTGAAGCTTTCTTT. The chain carries TRBV10-3 and TRBJ1-1, with TRBD1 identical over 10 bases. The junction had 11 bases not matched to a gene; V was cut back by 10 bases and J by 0 bases. The CDR3 has 16 amino acids. Germline CDR1 reads ENHRY; CDR2 reads SYGVKD.

The chain combines TRBV2 with TRBJ2-2, with TRBD2 matching 9 bases. With 5 bases clipped from V and 0 bases from J, the junction kept 16 bases outside the gene matches. The germline V gene has CDR1 SNHLY and CDR2 FYNNEI. The CDR3 sequence is 20 residues long. CDR3 sequence reads: CASSFYGTQRGAANTGELFF. The CDR3 coding sequence is TGTGCCAGCAGTTTCTATGGAACGCAGCGGGGGGCCGCGAACACCGGGGAGCTGTTTTTT.